The rows below give T cell receptor beta chains drawn from one sample of a study of identical twins. TCRdb passed the 5' RACE reads through MiXCR, listing each CDR3 protein once. The top ten clones hold over 10% of a sample with about 720,000 distinct CDR3 sequences, about 20% of them seen once. A further study also used this sample, focusing on T cells expressing NK-cell markers.

Sequenced material: PBMCs. These receptors were obtained from a woman between 18 and 30 years old in good health. CDR3s include the opening cysteine and the closing phenylalanine or tryptophan. Each record gives: J gene, D gene, V gene, clone size, CDR3 length, CDR3 DNA, CDR3 protein. A D gene is named only where the DNA matches it firmly. A clone size is listed for some rows: how often the clone was seen (once, few, many), or a class if it is expanded.

TRBJ2-1 | TRBD1 | TRBV6-1 | few | 15 | TGTGCCAGCAGCCGCCGGGACAGGGACGGGAATGAGCAGTTCTTC | CASSRRDRDGNEQFF
TRBJ2-7 | NA | TRBV29-1 | few | 13 | TGCAGCGTTGAGGGGGAACGGAGCTACGAGCAGTACTTC | CSVEGERSYEQYF
TRBJ2-1 | TRBD2 | TRBV12-5 | few | 13 | TGTGCTAGTGCTCGGAGCGGGAGAAATGAGCAGTTCTTC | CASARSGRNEQFF
TRBJ1-6 | NA | TRBV12-3/TRBV12-4 | NA | 12 | TGTGCCAGCAGCCCCGGCCCCCGGCCCCTCCACTTT | CASSPGPRPLHF
TRBJ2-3 | TRBD1 | TRBV10-3 | many | 14 | TGTGCCATCAGTCGACAGGGCGGGCCAGATACGCAGTATTTT | CAISRQGGPDTQYF
TRBJ2-1 | TRBD1 | TRBV12-3/TRBV12-4 | many | 14 | TGTGCCAGCAGGACAGGGAAAGGGTACAATGAGCAGTTCTTC | CASRTGKGYNEQFF
TRBJ2-5 | NA | TRBV7-9 | few | 15 | TGTGCCAGCAGCTTTCAAGGGTTCCTCCAAGAGACCCAGTACTTC | CASSFQGFLQETQYF
TRBJ2-3 | TRBD2 | TRBV20-1 | few | 15 | TGCAGTGCCCTTAGGACTAGCGGATACACAGATACGCAGTATTTT | CSALRTSGYTDTQYF
TRBJ2-3 | NA | TRBV6-5 | NA | 14 | TGTGCCAGCAGTTGGGTAGCTAGCACAGATACGCAGTATTTT | CASSWVASTDTQYF
TRBJ2-3 | TRBD2 | TRBV11-2 | few | 19 | TGTGCCAGCAGCCGCAGCGGACTAGCGGGAGAGATGTCTCCAGATACGCAGTATTTT | CASSRSGLAGEMSPDTQYF
TRBJ1-1 | TRBD1 | TRBV7-9 | NA | 15 | TGTGCCAGCAGCCTAAAACCTACAGGGGTCACTGAAGCTTTCTTT | CASSLKPTGVTEAFF
TRBJ1-2 | NA | TRBV12-3/TRBV12-4 | NA | 12 | TGTGCCAGCAGTCTGACGAACAGGGGCTACACCTTC | CASSLTNRGYTF
TRBJ2-3 | TRBD2 | TRBV5-5 | NA | 16 | TGTGCCAGCAGCTTAACTAGCGGGGAGCTAACAGATACGCAGTATTTT | CASSLTSGELTDTQYF
TRBJ2-7 | NA | TRBV5-1 | NA | 14 | TGCGCCAGCAGCTTGGCCAAGGGGCTTTACGAGCAGTACTTC | CASSLAKGLYEQYF
TRBJ2-3 | NA | TRBV7-9 | NA | 13 | TGTGCCAGCACCTCACAACTCAGAGATACGCAGTATTTT | CASTSQLRDTQYF
TRBJ2-3 | TRBD2 | TRBV6-1 | few | 19 | TGTGCCAGCAGCCCGGGGCTAGCGGGGGGATGGGGGAAAACAGATACGCAGTATTTT | CASSPGLAGGWGKTDTQYF
TRBJ2-7 | NA | TRBV5-1 | NA | 14 | TGCGCCAGCAGCTTCCGGACAAATACCTACGAGCAGTACTTC | CASSFRTNTYEQYF
TRBJ1-1 | NA | TRBV12-3/TRBV12-4 | once | 11 | TGTGCCAGCAGAAAGGGGCCTGAAGCTTTCTTT | CASRKGPEAFF
TRBJ2-3 | NA | TRBV2 | few | 14 | TGTGCCAGCAGTGCCCCTAGCGCCGCAGATACGCAGTATTTT | CASSAPSAADTQYF
TRBJ2-1 | NA | TRBV11-2 | NA | 11 | TGTGCCAGCAGCTTGGGCCTGCGGCAGTTCTTC | CASSLGLRQFF
TRBJ1-1 | NA | TRBV7-9 | NA | 12 | TGTGCCAGCAGCTTAGGTTCCAGGGAGGCTTTCTTT | CASSLGSREAFF
TRBJ2-6 | NA | TRBV27 | NA | 15 | TGTGCCAGCAGTTTATTAGACTCTGGGGCCAACGTCCTGACTTTC | CASSLLDSGANVLTF
TRBJ1-2 | NA | TRBV5-1 | few | 14 | TGCGCCAGCAGCTTGAATTCCATTCTCTATGGCTACACCTTC | CASSLNSILYGYTF
TRBJ2-3 | NA | TRBV20-1 | NA | 12 | TGCAGTGCTAGGGTCGGTGCAGATACGCAGTATTTT | CSARVGADTQYF
TRBJ2-1 | TRBD2 | TRBV6-1 | once | 15 | TGTGCCAGCAGTCCGCTTAACGGGAGGTTCAATGAGCAGTTCTTC | CASSPLNGRFNEQFF
TRBJ2-7 | TRBD2 | TRBV20-1 | few | 13 | TGCAGTGCTCAAGCTAGCGGGAGGTACGAGCAGTACTTC | CSAQASGRYEQYF
TRBJ1-1 | TRBD1 | TRBV12-3/TRBV12-4 | NA | 16 | TGTGCCAGCAGTTTACGACGGAACAGGGGCAGTACTGAAGCTTTCTTT | CASSLRRNRGSTEAFF
TRBJ1-1 | NA | TRBV20-1 | NA | 11 | TGCAGTGCTGTCAGGGACACTGAAGCTTTCTTT | CSAVRDTEAFF
TRBJ2-7 | TRBD1 | TRBV15 | few | 15 | TGTGCCACCAGCAAACGGGACAGGTTCACCTACGAGCAGTACTTC | CATSKRDRFTYEQYF
TRBJ2-4 | TRBD1 | TRBV7-9 | NA | 13 | TGTGCCAGCAGCGGGGACAGCCAAAACATTCAGTACTTC | CASSGDSQNIQYF
TRBJ1-5 | TRBD1 | TRBV15 | few | 13 | TGTGCCACCAGCGCAGGAACCAGGGGGACCCAGCATTTT | CATSAGTRGTQHF
TRBJ1-4 | TRBD1 | TRBV7-9 | NA | 14 | TGTGCCAGCAGCGCTGACAGGGGTTATGAAAAACTGTTTTTT | CASSADRGYEKLFF
TRBJ2-7 | TRBD1 | TRBV12-3/TRBV12-4 | many | 14 | TGTGCCAGCAGCAAGGGACAGAATCCCTACGAGCAGTACTTC | CASSKGQNPYEQYF
TRBJ2-5 | NA | TRBV20-1 | NA | 13 | TGCAGTGCCCGGACCTTAACCCAAGAGACCCAGTACTTC | CSARTLTQETQYF
TRBJ2-1 | TRBD2 | TRBV6-5 | NA | 15 | TGTGCCAGCAGCTATAGCGGGGGGCACTACAATGAGCAGTTCTTC | CASSYSGGHYNEQFF
TRBJ2-7 | NA | TRBV4-3 | NA | 15 | TGCGCCAGCAGCCAAGATATGGCGGACCCAAATGTGCAGTACTTC | CASSQDMADPNVQYF
TRBJ1-2 | NA | TRBV6-1 | few | 13 | NA | CASSSGHFYGYTF
TRBJ1-2 | TRBD1 | TRBV20-1 | medium-sized | 15 | TGCAGTGCTACGCCGGGACAGGGGGCTTCTTATGGCTACACCTTC | CSATPGQGASYGYTF
TRBJ2-3 | NA | TRBV12-3/TRBV12-4 | NA | 14 | TGTGCCAGCAGAGATAGCACGAGGTTTGATACGCAGTATTTT | CASRDSTRFDTQYF
TRBJ1-2 | NA | TRBV11-2 | few | 12 | TGTGCCAGCAGTCCACCAGTCGGAGTCTACACCTTC | CASSPPVGVYTF
TRBJ2-2 | NA | TRBV6-1 | many | 15 | TGTGCCAGCAGCGAAGACAGGAGAGGGACCGGGGAGCTGTTTTTT | CASSEDRRGTGELFF
TRBJ2-7 | TRBD1 | TRBV7-2 | once | 16 | TGTGCCAGCAGCTTAGAGGGGGCGATCGCTTCTCACGAGCAGTACTTC | CASSLEGAIASHEQYF
TRBJ1-2 | TRBD1 | TRBV7-2 | NA | 15 | TGTGCCAGCACCCTAATGAAGACAGGGTCCTATGGCTACACCTTC | CASTLMKTGSYGYTF
TRBJ1-1 | TRBD1 | TRBV20-1 | many | 13 | TGCAGTGCAACGGGACAGGGGAACACTGAAGCTTTCTTT | CSATGQGNTEAFF
TRBJ2-1 | NA | TRBV7-9 | NA | 16 | TGTGCCAGCAGCCACCAGTCGCAGAGTTCCTACAATGAGCAGTTCTTC | CASSHQSQSSYNEQFF
TRBJ2-7 | NA | TRBV7-8 | NA | 14 | TGTGCCAGCAGCCCCCGACGGGGAAACTACGAGCAGTACTTC | CASSPRRGNYEQYF
TRBJ1-1 | NA | TRBV18 | NA | 14 | TGTGCCAGCTCACCGGCCATTAAGAACACTGAAGCTTTCTTT | CASSPAIKNTEAFF
TRBJ2-1 | NA | TRBV7-3 | NA | 15 | TGTGCCAGCAGCCCACGGGGGGCAACCTACAATGAGCAGTTCTTC | CASSPRGATYNEQFF
TRBJ2-3 | TRBD1 | TRBV10-3 | few | 14 | TGTGCCATCACTACCGGGACAGGGGTGGATACGCAGTATTTT | CAITTGTGVDTQYF
TRBJ1-5 | TRBD1 | TRBV20-1 | many | 14 | TGCAGTGCTACCGCGACAGGGGTAAATCAGCCCCAGCATTTT | CSATATGVNQPQHF
TRBJ2-1 | TRBD1 | TRBV7-9 | few | 17 | TGTGCCAGCAGCCATCAAAACCTCCGGGACAGCACCAATGAGCAGTTCTTC | CASSHQNLRDSTNEQFF
TRBJ1-1 | TRBD1 | TRBV7-9 | few | 15 | TGTGCCAGCAGCTTGTTACAGGGGATGGGGACTGAAGCTTTCTTT | CASSLLQGMGTEAFF
TRBJ2-1 | NA | TRBV12-3/TRBV12-4 | NA | 14 | TGTGCCAGCATCACCCGGGACCGATACAATGAGCAGTTCTTC | CASITRDRYNEQFF